The clone carrying this T cell receptor (beta chain) has a single count. Antigen unknown. These data come from a study of T cell responses to AZD1222 COVID-19 vaccine. Study-wide points: Donor demographics were predominantly white British with a female majority; clonal diversity may be underestimated. At baseline, just a handful of AZD1222 recipients tested seropositive.

Assay used: immunoSEQ multiplex PCR; TCRdb lists only in-frame clones, some missing. The sample has around 120,000 clones, about 94% seen once; the top ten hold around 2%. The specimen was peripheral blood, collected on day 0 of AZD1222 vaccination. This receptor was taken from an adult in good health.

The CDR3 reads CASSHLRDISYEQYF. In nucleotides, the CDR3 is TGTGCCAGCAGCCACCTCAGGGACATTTCCTACGAGCAGTACTTC. J is TRBJ2-7 and V is TRBV7-9, with a tentative D call TRBD1 (6 bases). Trimming took off 5 bases at V and 1 base at J, with 15 bases between the two ends. The CDR3 is 15 amino acids. Germline V gene lookup returns CDR1 SEHNR and CDR2 FQNEAQ (reference sequence).